These 3 T cell receptor beta chains were sequenced from one sample in a study of spatial heterogeneity in lung cancer (dated by TCRdb to the late 2010s). These receptors lack a known antigen. General conclusions and limits of the study: The tumor nonsynonymous mutation count correlated with the number of expanded alpha and beta TCRs within the tumor.

Explained via the paper, the time point label denotes: sample taken at primary tumor resection. The method was 5' RACE. Sequencing instrument: NextSeq 500. The raw public reads went through TCRdb reprocessing: fastp at Q25, MiXCR clone calling, in-frame beta chains kept. Each record represents a unique CDR3 protein, reported with the most common genes and DNA among its rows. The sample table lists about 1,700 distinct CDR3 sequences, about 19% of them with a count of one. The leading ten clones occupy 21% of the sample. Specimen: lung tumor tissue, collected at surgery. The receptors originated from a male donor with early-stage non-small cell lung cancer.

About this clonotype: This beta chain is a stray read from a library made for alpha chains; its abundance is not meaningful. The chain links TRBV5-6 to TRBJ2-7, with D perhaps TRBD2 (5 bases). Per germline, CDR1 SGHDT and CDR2 YYEEEE. The V gene lost 2 bases and the J gene lost 2 bases, with 8 bases spanning the gap. This CDR3 spans 13 amino acids. This CDR3 is CASSLVGTYEQYF. The CDR3, as DNA: TGTGCCAGCAGCTTAGTCGGGACCTACGAGCAGTACTTC.

Judged by abundance, this clonotype is medium-sized. The library was designed around alpha chains, so this beta chain is a stray read whose abundance carries little weight. The chain employs TRBV28 and TRBJ2-7; TRBD1 aligns across 7 bases. The CDR3 covers 14 residues. The V gene's germline CDR1 is MDHEN and CDR2 SYDVKM. Trimming took 6 bases from V and 3 from J; bases not matched to a gene: 8. This CDR3 is CASRPPGTVYEQYF. CDR3 sequence (DNA): TGTGCCAGCAGACCTCCCGGGACAGTCTACGAGCAGTACTTC.

By share of the sample, this clonotype is medium-sized. Because this beta chain is a stray read in a library intended to capture alpha chains, its abundance should not be given much weight. The chain employs TRBV12-3 or TRBV12-4 and TRBJ1-2, with TRBD1 matching 9 bases. The CDR3 length is 13 residues. Trimming removed 6 bases from V and 4 bases from J; junction bases left unmatched: 3. CDR3 in DNA: TGTGCCAGCAGAACAGGGGGCGGCTATGGCTACACCTTC. Residues: CASRTGGGYGYTF.